The rows below give T cell receptor beta chains drawn from one sample of a study of cytomegalovirus exposure and HLA in healthy donors. Only in-frame clones appear in the TCRdb table, and some are missing; sequencing was by immunoSEQ multiplex PCR. The profile shows around 300,000 clones, about nine tenths of them singletons. The sequenced material came from PBMCs. These receptors were obtained from a young woman in good health and CMV-seropositive. CDR3s include the opening cysteine and the closing phenylalanine or tryptophan. Fields, in order: V gene, D gene, J gene, clone size, CDR3 DNA, CDR3 protein. The D gene is left open where the match is weak. A clone size is listed for some rows: how often the clone was seen (once, few, many), or a class if it is expanded.

V gene: TRBV28
D gene: .
J gene: TRBJ1-2
clone size: few
CDR3 DNA: TGTGCCAGCAGTTTCCGACAGGCCTATGGCTACACCTTC
CDR3 protein: CASSFRQAYGYTF

V gene: TRBV28
D gene: .
J gene: TRBJ2-7
clone size: .
CDR3 DNA: TGTGCCAGCAGTCTGACCTACGAGCAGTACTTC
CDR3 protein: CASSLTYEQYF

V gene: TRBV7-9
D gene: .
J gene: TRBJ1-2
clone size: .
CDR3 DNA: TGTGCCAGCAGCCAGGACGGCTACTATGGCTACACCTTC
CDR3 protein: CASSQDGYYGYTF

V gene: TRBV5-1
D gene: .
J gene: TRBJ2-1
clone size: .
CDR3 DNA: TGCGCCAGCAGCTTGGGTGGCGTAGGGGTTAATGAGCAGTTCTTC
CDR3 protein: CASSLGGVGVNEQFF

V gene: TRBV9
D gene: TRBD2
J gene: TRBJ2-1
clone size: .
CDR3 DNA: TGTGCCAGCAGCGTAGTAGCGGGGGCTCGGAATGAGCAGTTCTTC
CDR3 protein: CASSVVAGARNEQFF

V gene: TRBV27
D gene: TRBD1
J gene: TRBJ1-1
clone size: .
CDR3 DNA: TGTGCCACCGGACAGGGGGCGATGACTGAAGCTTTCTTT
CDR3 protein: CATGQGAMTEAFF

V gene: TRBV2
D gene: .
J gene: TRBJ1-1
clone size: .
CDR3 DNA: TGTGCCAGCAGTGAAGCGTATAGTCTAGGGGGGAACACTGAAGCTTTCTTT
CDR3 protein: CASSEAYSLGGNTEAFF

V gene: TRBV2
D gene: .
J gene: TRBJ2-3
clone size: .
CDR3 DNA: TGTGCCAGCAGTGGCACTGCAGATACGCAGTATTTT
CDR3 protein: CASSGTADTQYF

V gene: TRBV6-6
D gene: TRBD2
J gene: TRBJ2-7
clone size: .
CDR3 DNA: TGTGCCAGCAGCCACGAGACTAGCGGATCCTACGAGCAGTACTTC
CDR3 protein: CASSHETSGSYEQYF

V gene: TRBV5-4
D gene: .
J gene: TRBJ1-1
clone size: .
CDR3 DNA: TGTGCCAGCAGCTCCGGCGGCGGGGAAGCTTTCTTT
CDR3 protein: CASSSGGGEAFF

V gene: TRBV5-1
D gene: .
J gene: TRBJ1-2
clone size: .
CDR3 DNA: TGCGCCAGCAGCTTGGCCGAAAAGGGTGGGGGCTACACCTTC
CDR3 protein: CASSLAEKGGGYTF

V gene: TRBV13
D gene: TRBD1
J gene: TRBJ1-5
clone size: .
CDR3 DNA: TGTGCCAGCAGCTCCGGGACAGGGAGACAGCCCCAGCATTTT
CDR3 protein: CASSSGTGRQPQHF

V gene: TRBV7-9
D gene: TRBD2
J gene: TRBJ2-1
clone size: .
CDR3 DNA: TGTGCCAGCAGCTCGCCCCTAGCGGGGGCTTACAATGAGCAGTTCTTC
CDR3 protein: CASSSPLAGAYNEQFF

V gene: TRBV5-1
D gene: TRBD1
J gene: TRBJ2-5
clone size: .
CDR3 DNA: TGCGCCAGCAGCTCGGGACAGGGAGAGACCCAGTACTTC
CDR3 protein: CASSSGQGETQYF

V gene: TRBV19
D gene: .
J gene: TRBJ1-2
clone size: .
CDR3 DNA: TGTGCCAGTAGTATCGGAAATGGCTACACCTTC
CDR3 protein: CASSIGNGYTF

V gene: TRBV7-9
D gene: .
J gene: TRBJ2-3
clone size: .
CDR3 DNA: TGTGCCAGCAGTTACCTAACCACAGATACGCAGTATTTT
CDR3 protein: CASSYLTTDTQYF

V gene: TRBV30
D gene: .
J gene: TRBJ2-7
clone size: .
CDR3 DNA: TGTGCCTGGAGTGACGGCGGATACGAGCAGTACTTC
CDR3 protein: CAWSDGGYEQYF

V gene: TRBV23-1
D gene: .
J gene: TRBJ2-5
clone size: once
CDR3 DNA: TGCGCCAGCAGTTCCCTTCCTCATAGCCAAGAGACCCAGTACTTC
CDR3 protein: CASSSLPHSQETQYF

V gene: TRBV7-8
D gene: TRBD1
J gene: TRBJ1-5
clone size: .
CDR3 DNA: TGTGCCAGCAGCCTATGGACAGGGGGCAATAACAATCAGCCCCAGCATTTT
CDR3 protein: CASSLWTGGNNNQPQHF

V gene: TRBV9
D gene: .
J gene: TRBJ2-3
clone size: once
CDR3 DNA: TGTGCCAGTAGGGGCACAGACACAGATACGCAGTATTTT
CDR3 protein: CASRGTDTDTQYF

V gene: TRBV27
D gene: TRBD1
J gene: TRBJ1-5
clone size: .
CDR3 DNA: TGTGCCAGCGCTCAGTGGGTCCCCTTCCGGGACAGGGACTGGGGTAGCAATCAGCCCCAGCATTTT
CDR3 protein: CASAQWVPFRDRDWGSNQPQHF

V gene: TRBV7-3
D gene: .
J gene: TRBJ2-7
clone size: .
CDR3 DNA: TGTGCCAGCAGCTTAACTGCGGGACAAATCTACGAGCAGTACTTC
CDR3 protein: CASSLTAGQIYEQYF

V gene: TRBV5-1
D gene: TRBD2
J gene: TRBJ2-3
clone size: .
CDR3 DNA: TGCGCCAGCAGCTTGGAAACTAGCGGCCTCACAGATACGCAGTATTTT
CDR3 protein: CASSLETSGLTDTQYF

V gene: TRBV9
D gene: .
J gene: TRBJ2-2
clone size: many
CDR3 DNA: TGTGCCACCAAATCCTCTAGAGGCGGGGAGCTGTTTTTT
CDR3 protein: CATKSSRGGELFF

V gene: TRBV5-1
D gene: .
J gene: TRBJ1-3
clone size: few
CDR3 DNA: TGCGCCAGCACCTACGGAGCCACCTCTGGAAACACCATATATTTT
CDR3 protein: CASTYGATSGNTIYF

V gene: TRBV6-1
D gene: TRBD1
J gene: TRBJ2-5
clone size: .
CDR3 DNA: TGTGCCAGCAGTGGTCGATTCCCGGGACAGGAGACCCAGTACTTC
CDR3 protein: CASSGRFPGQETQYF

V gene: TRBV1
D gene: .
J gene: TRBJ2-4
clone size: .
CDR3 DNA: TGCACCAGCAGCCACCCCAGCGGGCTAGCCGGCATTCAGTACTTC
CDR3 protein: CTSSHPSGLAGIQYF

V gene: TRBV9
D gene: .
J gene: TRBJ1-2
clone size: .
CDR3 DNA: TGTGCCAGCAGCGTAGGTGGAGGGAGCTACTATGGCTACACCTTC
CDR3 protein: CASSVGGGSYYGYTF

V gene: TRBV7-6
D gene: TRBD1
J gene: TRBJ1-1
clone size: .
CDR3 DNA: TGTGCCAGCAGCTTAGGCAGGGGGCTGGTAGCTTTCTTT
CDR3 protein: CASSLGRGLVAFF

V gene: TRBV27
D gene: .
J gene: TRBJ2-7
clone size: once
CDR3 DNA: TGTGCCAGCAGGTCTACGGACTACGAGCAGTACTTC
CDR3 protein: CASRSTDYEQYF

V gene: TRBV4-1
D gene: .
J gene: TRBJ2-5
clone size: .
CDR3 DNA: TGCGCCAGCAGCCAAGCTCGGATTAGTGGGGAGACCCAGTACTTC
CDR3 protein: CASSQARISGETQYF

V gene: TRBV14
D gene: .
J gene: TRBJ2-7
clone size: few
CDR3 DNA: TGTGCCAGCAGCCAAGAAAGGGGTTTTGTTGAGCAGTACTTC
CDR3 protein: CASSQERGFVEQYF

V gene: TRBV13
D gene: .
J gene: TRBJ2-3
clone size: .
CDR3 DNA: TGTGCCAGCAGCTTCGTTACGGAGGGTAATACGCAGTATTTT
CDR3 protein: CASSFVTEGNTQYF

V gene: TRBV7-2
D gene: .
J gene: TRBJ2-7
clone size: .
CDR3 DNA: TGTGCCAGCAGCTTAGACCCGTTCGAGCAGTACTTC
CDR3 protein: CASSLDPFEQYF

V gene: TRBV27
D gene: .
J gene: TRBJ1-2
clone size: once
CDR3 DNA: TGTGCCAGTAGCTTGCGCAGGGAGAACTATGGCTACACCTTC
CDR3 protein: CASSLRRENYGYTF

V gene: TRBV6-6
D gene: .
J gene: TRBJ2-7
clone size: .
CDR3 DNA: TGTGCCAGCAGTTACTCGATGGGGCAGACCTACGAGCAGTACTTC
CDR3 protein: CASSYSMGQTYEQYF

V gene: TRBV28
D gene: .
J gene: TRBJ1-5
clone size: .
CDR3 DNA: TGTGCCTCGACAGGAGCAAGCAATCAGCCCCAGCATTTT
CDR3 protein: CASTGASNQPQHF

V gene: TRBV29-1
D gene: .
J gene: TRBJ1-1
clone size: few
CDR3 DNA: TGCAGCGTTGGCGGACTAAACACTGAAGCTTTCTTT
CDR3 protein: CSVGGLNTEAFF

V gene: TRBV27
D gene: .
J gene: TRBJ2-1
clone size: .
CDR3 DNA: TGTGCCAGCAGTTTAGGGGACGGCAGCTCCTACAATGAGCAGTTCTTC
CDR3 protein: CASSLGDGSSYNEQFF

V gene: TRBV6-5
D gene: .
J gene: TRBJ2-7
clone size: .
CDR3 DNA: TGTGCCAGCAGTTATCGGGTTACGGCCGAGCAGTACTTC
CDR3 protein: CASSYRVTAEQYF

V gene: TRBV30
D gene: TRBD1
J gene: TRBJ1-2
clone size: .
CDR3 DNA: TGTGCCGGGAACAGGGGCGATAACTATGGCTACACCTTC
CDR3 protein: CAGNRGDNYGYTF

V gene: TRBV2
D gene: .
J gene: TRBJ2-5
clone size: .
CDR3 DNA: TGTGCCAGCACTATGTTTAGCTGGGGGAGCGAGACCCAGTACTTC
CDR3 protein: CASTMFSWGSETQYF

V gene: TRBV6-6
D gene: .
J gene: TRBJ2-7
clone size: .
CDR3 DNA: TGTGCCAGCAGTTACTCTCGCAGGGGAGCCTACGAGCAGTACTTC
CDR3 protein: CASSYSRRGAYEQYF